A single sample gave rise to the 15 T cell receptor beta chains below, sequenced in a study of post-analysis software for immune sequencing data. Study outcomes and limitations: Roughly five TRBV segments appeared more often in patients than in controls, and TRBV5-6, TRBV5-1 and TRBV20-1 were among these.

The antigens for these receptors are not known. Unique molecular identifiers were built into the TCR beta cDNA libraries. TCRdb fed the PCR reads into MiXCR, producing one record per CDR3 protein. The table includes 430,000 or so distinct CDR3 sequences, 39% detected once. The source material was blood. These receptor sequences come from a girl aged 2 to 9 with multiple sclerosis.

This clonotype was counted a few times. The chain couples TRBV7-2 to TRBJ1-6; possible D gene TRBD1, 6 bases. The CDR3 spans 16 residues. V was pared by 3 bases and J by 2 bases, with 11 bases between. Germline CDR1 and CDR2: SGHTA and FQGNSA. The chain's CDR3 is CASSFRQATYNSPLHF. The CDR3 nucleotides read TGTGCCAGCAGCTTTCGACAGGCTACCTATAATTCACCCCTCCACTTT.

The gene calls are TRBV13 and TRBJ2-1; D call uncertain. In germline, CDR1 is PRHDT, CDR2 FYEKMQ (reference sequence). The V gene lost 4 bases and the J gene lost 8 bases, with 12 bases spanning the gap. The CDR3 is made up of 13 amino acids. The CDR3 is CASSSNTRYEQFF. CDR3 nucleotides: TGTGCCAGCAGCTCCAACACACGTTATGAGCAGTTCTTC.

The DNA for the CDR3 is TGTGCCAGCAGCCAAGAACAGGGTAGGAACACTGAAGCTTTCTTT. Protein: CASSQEQGRNTEAFF. V is TRBV4-2 and J is TRBJ1-1; a possible D gene is TRBD1 (6 bases). V was pared by 0 bases and J by 1 base, with 9 bases between. CDR1 is LGHNA, CDR2 YNFKEQ, per germline. This CDR3 has 15 amino acids.

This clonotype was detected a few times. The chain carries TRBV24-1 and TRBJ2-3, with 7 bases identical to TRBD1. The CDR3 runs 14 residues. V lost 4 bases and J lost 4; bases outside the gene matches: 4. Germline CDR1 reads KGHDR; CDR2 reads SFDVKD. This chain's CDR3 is CATSDHTGADTQYF. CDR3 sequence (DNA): TGTGCCACCAGTGACCATACAGGGGCAGATACGCAGTATTTT.

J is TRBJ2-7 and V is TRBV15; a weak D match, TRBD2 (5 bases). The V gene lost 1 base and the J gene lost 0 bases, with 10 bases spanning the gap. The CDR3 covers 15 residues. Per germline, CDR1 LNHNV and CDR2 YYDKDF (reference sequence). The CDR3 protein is CATSRAGFLSYEQYF. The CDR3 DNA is TGTGCCACCAGCAGAGCGGGGTTTCTCTCCTACGAGCAGTACTTC.

Here the CDR3 DNA reads TGTGCCAGCAGCGGAGTTTCGGGTAGCACTGAAGCTTTCTTT. Translated: CASSGVSGSTEAFF. V and J are TRBV9 and TRBJ1-1; D is unresolved. Germline lookup yields CDR1 SGDLS and CDR2 YYNGEE. Trimming cost V 3 bases and J 4 bases, with 13 bases left between them. CDR3 length equals 14 residues.

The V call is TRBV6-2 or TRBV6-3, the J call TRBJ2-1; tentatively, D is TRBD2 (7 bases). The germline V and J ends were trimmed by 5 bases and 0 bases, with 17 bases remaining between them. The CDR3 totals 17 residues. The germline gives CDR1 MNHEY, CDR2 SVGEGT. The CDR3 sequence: CASSPWGGGSSYNEQFF. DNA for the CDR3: TGTGCCAGCAGTCCTTGGGGGGGCGGAAGCTCCTACAATGAGCAGTTCTTC.

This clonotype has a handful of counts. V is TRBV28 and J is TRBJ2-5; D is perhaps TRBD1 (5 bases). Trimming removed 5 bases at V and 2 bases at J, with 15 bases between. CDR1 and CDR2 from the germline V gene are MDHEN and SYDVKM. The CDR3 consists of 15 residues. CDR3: CASSPLGAGQETQYF. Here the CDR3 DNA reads TGTGCCAGCAGTCCCCTGGGCGCAGGGCAAGAGACCCAGTACTTC. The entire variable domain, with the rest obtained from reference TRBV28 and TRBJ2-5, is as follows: DVKVTQSSRYLVKRTGEKVFLECVQDMDHENMFWYRQDPGLGLRLIYFSYDVKMKEKGDIPEGYSVSREKKERFSLILESASTNQTSMYLCASSPLGAGQETQYFGPGTRLLVL.

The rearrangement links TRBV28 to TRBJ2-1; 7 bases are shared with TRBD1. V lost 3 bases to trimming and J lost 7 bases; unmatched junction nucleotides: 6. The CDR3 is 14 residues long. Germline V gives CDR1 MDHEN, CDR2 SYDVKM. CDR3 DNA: TGTGCCAGCAGTTTCTCAGGGACAGTAAATGAGCAGTTCTTC. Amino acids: CASSFSGTVNEQFF.

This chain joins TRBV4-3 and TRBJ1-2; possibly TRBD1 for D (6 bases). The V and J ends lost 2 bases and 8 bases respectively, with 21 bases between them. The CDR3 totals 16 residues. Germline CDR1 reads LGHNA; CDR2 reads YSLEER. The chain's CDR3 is CASSQSLQGLEKGYTF. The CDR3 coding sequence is TGCGCCAGCAGCCAATCCTTACAGGGATTAGAGAAGGGCTACACCTTC.

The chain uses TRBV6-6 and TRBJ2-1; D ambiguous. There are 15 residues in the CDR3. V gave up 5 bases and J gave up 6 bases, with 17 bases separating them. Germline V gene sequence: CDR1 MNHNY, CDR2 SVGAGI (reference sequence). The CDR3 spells CASSPPAGVANEQFF. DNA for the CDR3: TGTGCCAGCAGTCCCCCCGCAGGAGTCGCCAATGAGCAGTTCTTC.

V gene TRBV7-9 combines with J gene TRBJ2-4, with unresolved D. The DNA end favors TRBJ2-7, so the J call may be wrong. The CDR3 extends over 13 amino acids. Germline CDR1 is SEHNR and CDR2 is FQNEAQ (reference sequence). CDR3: CASSLEEGDEQYF. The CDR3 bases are TGTGCCAGCAGCCTAGAGGAAGGTGACGAGCAGTACTTC.

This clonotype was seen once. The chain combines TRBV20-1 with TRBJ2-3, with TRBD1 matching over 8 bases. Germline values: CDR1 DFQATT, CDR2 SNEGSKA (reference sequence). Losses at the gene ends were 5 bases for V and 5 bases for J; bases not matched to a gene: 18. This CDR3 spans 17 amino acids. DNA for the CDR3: TGCAGTGCTGGAGGACCGGGAGACAGGGGAAGAGTAGATACGCAGTATTTT. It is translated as CSAGGPGDRGRVDTQYF.

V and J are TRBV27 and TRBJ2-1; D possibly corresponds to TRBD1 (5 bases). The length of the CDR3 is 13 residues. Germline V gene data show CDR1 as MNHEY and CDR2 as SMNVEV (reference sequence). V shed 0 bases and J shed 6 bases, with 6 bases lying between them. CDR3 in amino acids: CASSLSQGNEQFF. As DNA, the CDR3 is TGTGCCAGCAGTTTATCTCAGGGCAATGAGCAGTTCTTC.

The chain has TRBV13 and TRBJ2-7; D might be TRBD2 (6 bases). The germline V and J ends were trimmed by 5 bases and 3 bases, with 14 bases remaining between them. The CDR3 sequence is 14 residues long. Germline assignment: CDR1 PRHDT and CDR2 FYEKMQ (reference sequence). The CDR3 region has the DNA TGTGCCAGCAGCCCCGACGGGCGGGGCTACGAGCAGTACTTC. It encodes CASSPDGRGYEQYF.